This TCR beta chain is from a study of shared clonotypes between healthy human individuals. About this clone: The junction shows a germline mismatch at one end, possibly a read error. At the DNA level, this CDR3 is encoded by other sequences in the same sample as well.

The protocol was immunoSEQ multiplex PCR, while the TCRdb copy is restricted to in-frame clones and leaves out a portion. In the table there are nearly 600,000 clones, less than 97% of which are singletons. Only CD45RO-negative cells positively selected for CCR7 counted as naive CD8 cells, so terminally differentiated effector memory CD45RA+ cells were excluded. The sample consisted of naive CD8+ T cells sorted from blood. The sequence came from a woman between 25 and 40 years old in good health.

CDR3 sequence: CASSVGVGTEAFF. CDR3 nucleotides: TGTGCCAGCAGTGTTGGGGTTGGCACTGAGGCTTTCTTT. The gene calls are TRBV27 and TRBJ1-1, with D hard to call. The CDR3 is 13 amino acids. Germline V CDR1 and CDR2: MNHEY, SMNVEV (reference sequence).